Below are 8 T cell receptor beta chains sequenced from a single sample in a study of blood T cell repertoires in COVID-19. TCRdb keeps only in-frame clones here, not all; method: immunoSEQ multiplex PCR. The sample consists of about 180,000 clones, 70% to 90% of them appearing once. Material: peripheral blood. The receptors here all came from a man aged 55-75 years with acute or convalescent COVID-19.

The CDR3 nucleotides are TGTGCCAGCAGCGTTGGACTAGCGGGGACAGATACGCAGTATTTT. Encoded protein: CASSVGLAGTDTQYF. The chain joins TRBV9 to TRBJ2-3; 12 positions agree with TRBD2. From germline, CDR1 is SGDLS and CDR2 YYNGEE. V lost 2 bases to trimming and J lost 3 bases; unmatched junction nucleotides: 1. CDR3 length equals 15 residues.

This clone was found once. The genes are TRBV4-1 and TRBJ2-1; D is unclear. CDR1 MGHRA and CDR2 YSYEKL come from the germline V gene. V shed 3 bases and J shed 5 bases, with 11 bases lying between them. This CDR3 comprises 14 residues. The CDR3 loop is CASSQPLRDNEQFF. CDR3 sequence (DNA): TGCGCCAGCAGCCAGCCACTCCGAGACAATGAGCAGTTCTTC.

The rearrangement uses TRBV6-5 and TRBJ2-7; TRBD1 aligns across 8 bases. In germline, CDR1 is MNHEY, CDR2 SVGAGI. The V segment lost 6 bases and the J segment 9 bases; nucleotides outside the gene matches: 13. This CDR3 comprises 14 residues. CDR3: CASSQQGGRDRQYF. In nucleotides, the CDR3 is TGTGCCAGCAGCCAACAGGGGGGCAGGGATAGGCAGTACTTC.

This chain uses TRBV11-2 with TRBJ1-4; D ambiguous. V lost 3 bases and J 0 bases, leaving 11 bases between the germline ends. This CDR3 comprises 16 residues. Germline loops: CDR1 SGHAT, CDR2 FQNNGV. Here the CDR3 DNA reads TGTGCCAGCAGCTTCGGTGCAGGCGCAACTAATGAAAAACTGTTTTTT. Translating gives CASSFGAGATNEKLFF.

CDR3 sequence (DNA): TGTGCCAGCAGTCTCGCCGCGGGGTCCTACGAGCAGTACTTC. This sequence encodes CASSLAAGSYEQYF. This sequence joins TRBV27 and TRBJ2-7, with D possibly TRBD2 on 6 matching bases. Germline values: CDR1 MNHEY, CDR2 SMNVEV (reference sequence). CDR3 length equals 14 residues. V lost 5 bases and J lost 1, with 12 bases in between.

This clone was recorded a few times. The chain couples TRBV5-4 to TRBJ1-1; 8 nucleotides align to TRBD1. Germline-derived CDR1 and CDR2 are SGHNT and YYREEE (reference sequence). The CDR3 length is 15 residues. J lost 2 bases, V lost 5 bases, and 8 bases had no gene match. CDR3 nucleotides: TGTGCCAGCAGTTTATCCGGGACAGGTAACACTGAAGCTTTCTTT. Translated, it gives CASSLSGTGNTEAFF.

This chain uses TRBV4-2 with TRBJ2-7; 11 nucleotides agree with TRBD1. Germline assignment: CDR1 LGHNA and CDR2 YNFKEQ. The J segment lost 3 bases and the V segment lost 4 bases, leaving 5 bases of the junction unmatched. The CDR3 consists of 15 residues. The CDR3 loop is CASSLEGTGGYEQYF. CDR3 DNA sequence: TGTGCCAGCAGCCTCGAAGGGACAGGGGGCTACGAGCAGTACTTC.

The V and J genes are TRBV15 and TRBJ1-5, with a tentative D call TRBD1 (5 bases). The V and J ends lost 9 bases and 7 bases respectively, with 16 bases between them. Germline CDR1 is LNHNV and CDR2 is YYDKDF (reference sequence). This CDR3 comprises 13 residues. As DNA, the CDR3 is TGTGCCACTATGGGAAGGGGTGGACAGCCCCAGCATTTT. This encodes CATMGRGGQPQHF.